These T cell receptor beta chains were read from a single sample in a study of human T cells and chemical hapten exposure. TCRdb redid the calling of the RACE reads with MiXCR, one entry per CDR3 protein. The repertoire consists of 130,000 or so distinct CDR3 sequences, with 8.5% to 9.5% occurring once and the leading ten covering about 1.8%. Sequencing used whole blood. The receptors here all came from a male donor in good health. Some clones in this sample may be carry-over from other donors' samples. Each CDR3 is given with its conserved first and last residue.

TRBJ2-5	TRBV21-1	17	CASSKVLDTERFETQYF
TRBJ2-5	TRBV4-3	14	CASGTGDEVETQYF
TRBJ2-1	TRBV10-3	15	CAISVADGHYNEQFF
TRBJ2-3	TRBV4-3	14	CTSSQEGGGDTQYF
TRBJ1-4	TRBV12-3/TRBV12-4	15	CASSFGDRTNEKLFF
TRBJ2-7	TRBV9	16	CASSEGLAGATYEQYF
TRBJ2-3	TRBV5-1	13	CASSLDRPDTQYF
TRBJ2-7	TRBV12-5	16	CASGLDRTSGGDEQYF
TRBJ1-1	TRBV20-1	15	CSAGSPGQGNTEAFF
TRBJ1-2	TRBV30	11	CAWTGDYGYTF
TRBJ2-5	TRBV6-1	14	CASSPGLVQETQYF
TRBJ1-1	TRBV5-1	13	CASSPRQSSEAFF
TRBJ2-3	TRBV19	18	CASSVTSRGRFRTDTQYF
TRBJ2-2	TRBV6-2/TRBV6-3	14	CASRRGGNTGELFF
TRBJ2-7	TRBV10-3	16	CGISEPRTGEGYEQYF
TRBJ1-2	TRBV6-6	13	CASSAGRTYGYTF
TRBJ2-2	TRBV19	16	CASSIATSGVQGELFF
TRBJ2-7	TRBV5-1	18	CASSLAETGEMVLYEQYF
TRBJ2-2	TRBV10-3	15	CAISPSQGDTGELFF
TRBJ2-7	TRBV3-1	12	CASSPRSYEQYF
TRBJ1-2	TRBV14	12	CASSHQGYSYTF
TRBJ2-2	TRBV2	17	CASSGASGSRDTGELFF
TRBJ1-5	TRBV6-2/TRBV6-3	15	CASTFKMGRNQPQHF
TRBJ2-6	TRBV30	14	CAWAGQLLKPVLTF
TRBJ2-1	TRBV6-2/TRBV6-3	15	CASSYRASGANEQFF